This passage covers 22 T cell receptor beta chains from one sample sequenced in a study of Ad26.COV2.S vaccination and SARS-CoV-2 variants. Profiled with immunoSEQ multiplex PCR; TCRdb holds only in-frame clones, not every one. Altogether roughly 510,000 clones are present, around nine tenths being singletons, with the ten largest covering roughly 13%. Treatment described: around 19 received Ad26.COV2.S at low or high dose, single or two shots; about 5 received placebo; per-sample allocation not given. The investigators took samples on day 63 after the first vaccine or placebo injection. Sequenced here: peripheral blood, sampled in a trial of Ad26.COV2.S vaccine versus placebo. The receptor set was obtained from a person aged 18 to 59 who received the Ad26.COV2.S COVID-19 vaccine or a placebo.

This chain links TRBV5-1 with TRBJ2-5; 9 bases agree with TRBD1. This CDR3 contains 14 residues. Germline CDR1 and CDR2: SGHRS and YFSETQ. V was pared by 5 bases and J by 5 bases, with 7 bases of the junction left unmatched. In nucleotides, the CDR3 is TGCGCCAGCAGTTGGGGACAGGGTGAGGAGACCCAGTACTTC. Encoded protein: CASSWGQGEETQYF.

The chain couples TRBV10-3 to TRBJ2-7, with TRBD2 matching over 10 bases. V was clipped by 11 bases and J by 5 bases; unmatched bases: 27. This CDR3 is built from 19 residues. Looked up from germline, CDR1 is ENHRY and CDR2 is SYGVKD. CDR3 sequence: CAASNAGLARRLIANEQYF. CDR3 nucleotide sequence: TGTGCCGCATCTAACGCGGGACTAGCGAGACGACTTATCGCCAACGAGCAGTACTTC.

V and J are TRBV28 and TRBJ2-7, with 7 bases matching TRBD2. The CDR3 length is 14 residues. After removal of 6 bases from V and 4 bases from J, the junction contained 9 bases not matched to a gene. Germline CDR1 and CDR2: MDHEN and SYDVKM. The CDR3 loop reads CASSSGTIPYEQYF. In DNA form, the CDR3 reads TGTGCCAGCAGCTCCGGGACTATACCTTACGAGCAGTACTTC.

V gene TRBV20-1 combines with J gene TRBJ2-5, with D possibly matching TRBD1 (5 bases). Germline CDR1 and CDR2: DFQATT and SNEGSKA (reference sequence). V was trimmed by 3 bases and J by 5 bases, leaving 16 bases between them. The CDR3 length is 14 residues. The CDR3 loop is CSASRAGREETQYF. CDR3 sequence (DNA): TGCAGTGCTAGTAGGGCAGGGCGAGAGGAGACCCAGTACTTC.

The V call is TRBV28, the J call TRBJ2-3; D gene unclear. The CDR3 has 12 residues. V was cut by 4 bases and J by 6 bases, with 8 bases left in between. CDR1 is MDHEN, CDR2 SYDVKM, per germline. The CDR3 region is CASSSTSDTQYF. CDR3 bases: TGTGCCAGCAGTTCGACTTCGGATACGCAGTATTTT.

The genes are TRBV2 and TRBJ1-1; D is unresolved. This CDR3 is built from 13 residues. Trimming removed 7 bases at V and 0 bases at J, with 9 bases between. Germline-derived CDR1 and CDR2 are SNHLY and FYNNEI. CDR3 sequence reads: CASKGEVNTEAFF. The DNA for the CDR3 is TGTGCCAGCAAAGGCGAAGTGAACACTGAAGCTTTCTTT.

The rearrangement joins TRBV19 to TRBJ2-1; 9 bases map to TRBD1. The CDR3 spans 15 residues. Looked up from germline, CDR1 is LNHDA and CDR2 is SQIVND (reference sequence). V was pared by 6 bases and J by 8 bases, with 11 bases of the junction left unmatched. The CDR3 bases are TGTGCCAGTAGATCTAGACAGGGGGGTATATATGAGCAGTTCTTC. It is translated as CASRSRQGGIYEQFF.

This clone was observed once. The chain employs TRBV6-5 and TRBJ1-1; the D gene is possibly TRBD1 (5 bases). The CDR3 extends over 13 amino acids. Germline V lookup: CDR1 MNHEY, CDR2 SVGAGI. Trimming removed 6 bases at V and 0 bases at J, with 8 bases between. CDR3: CASSDSLNTEAFF. CDR3 nucleotide sequence: TGTGCCAGCAGCGACAGTCTGAACACTGAAGCTTTCTTT.

This rearrangement joins TRBV5-6 to TRBJ1-2; maybe TRBD1 (5 bases). CDR1 and CDR2 from the germline V gene are SGHDT and YYEEEE. This CDR3 is 13 amino acids long. The V and J ends lost 4 bases and 4 bases respectively, with 11 bases between them. Written as DNA, the CDR3 is TGTGCCAGCAGCCAAGGCGGGGGCTATGGCTACACCTTC. Translating gives CASSQGGGYGYTF.

The gene calls are TRBV29-1 and TRBJ2-1, with a tentative D call TRBD1 (6 bases). This CDR3 region has 14 residues. CDR1 and CDR2 from the germline V gene are SQVTM and ANQGSEA. The V end lost 6 bases, the J end lost 0 bases, and 12 bases lay between the germline ends. CDR3 protein: CSVPKTGSYNEQFF. DNA for the CDR3: TGCAGCGTCCCAAAGACAGGCTCCTACAATGAGCAGTTCTTC.

This chain uses TRBV18 with TRBJ1-1; D remains ambiguous. V dropped 3 bases and J dropped 4 bases, with 9 bases sitting between them. CDR3 length: 13 residues. CDR1 and CDR2 (germline): KGHSH, LQKENI. The DNA of the CDR3 is TGTGCCAGCTCACCGGGCAGTCCCACTGAAGCTTTCTTT. This codes for CASSPGSPTEAFF.

This sequence joins TRBV29-1 and TRBJ1-4; a possible D gene is TRBD1 (6 bases). This CDR3 comprises 16 residues. V lost 0 bases and J lost 6, with 17 bases in between. The germline gives CDR1 SQVTM, CDR2 ANQGSEA. CDR3 sequence: CSVEDRGGQGDEKLFF. In DNA form, the CDR3 reads TGCAGCGTTGAAGATCGGGGGGGACAAGGAGATGAAAAACTGTTTTTT.

The chain carries TRBV19 and TRBJ2-6; a weak D match, TRBD1 (6 bases). V lost 6 bases, J lost 0 bases, and 9 bases lay in between. CDR1 LNHDA and CDR2 SQIVND come from the germline V gene (reference sequence). The CDR3 extends over 15 amino acids. The CDR3 is CASRVQGSGANVLTF. The CDR3 DNA reads TGTGCCAGTAGAGTACAGGGCTCTGGGGCCAACGTCCTGACTTTC. The full variable domain, completed using reference TRBV19 and TRBJ2-6, is DGGITQSPKYLFRKEGQNVTLSCEQNLNHDAMYWYRQDPGQGLRLIYYSQIVNDFQKGDIAEGYSVSREKKESFPLTVTSAQKNPTAFYLCASRVQGSGANVLTFGAGSRLTVL.

The V and J genes are TRBV20-1 and TRBJ2-3; D is tentatively TRBD1 or TRBD2 (5 bases each). The germline gives CDR1 DFQATT, CDR2 SNEGSKA (reference sequence). The CDR3 runs to 16 residues. Trimming took 3 bases from V and 0 from J, leaving 16 bases between them. The CDR3 is CSASGGPQTSTDTQYF. DNA of the CDR3: TGCAGTGCTAGTGGGGGACCCCAAACCAGCACAGATACGCAGTATTTT.

V and J are TRBV28 and TRBJ2-7, with D perhaps being TRBD1 or TRBD2 (5 bases each). The CDR3 is 15 amino acids. CDR1 is MDHEN, CDR2 SYDVKM, per germline. The germline V and J ends were trimmed by 8 bases and 0 bases, with 17 bases remaining between them. CDR3 residues: CASPRSGTSSYEQYF. CDR3 DNA: TGTGCCAGCCCTCGCTCAGGGACCAGCTCCTACGAGCAGTACTTC. The variable domain in full, with the rest retrieved from reference TRBV28 and TRBJ2-7, is DVKVTQSSRYLVKRTGEKVFLECVQDMDHENMFWYRQDPGLGLRLIYFSYDVKMKEKGDIPEGYSVSREKKERFSLILESASTNQTSMYLCASPRSGTSSYEQYFGPGTRLTVT.

This clone appeared once. The gene calls are TRBV6-5 and TRBJ2-7; weak D call: TRBD2 (6 bases). The CDR3 spans 14 residues. Trimming pared 5 bases from V and 3 bases from J, leaving 14 bases between. Germline V gene lookup returns CDR1 MNHEY and CDR2 SVGAGI. This chain's CDR3 is CASSKRVGGYEQYF. CDR3 DNA: TGTGCCAGCAGTAAACGGGTGGGGGGCTACGAGCAGTACTTC.

V usage is TRBV15 and J usage is TRBJ2-2; the D is unclear. The germline V gene encodes CDR1 LNHNV and CDR2 YYDKDF (reference sequence). There are 15 residues in the CDR3. Trimming pared 5 bases from V and 1 base from J, leaving 11 bases between. Here the CDR3 reads CATSRMDGNTGELFF. The CDR3 bases are TGTGCCACCAGCCGAATGGACGGGAACACCGGGGAGCTGTTTTTT.

V gene TRBV14 combines with J gene TRBJ2-5; D is unresolved. With 1 base removed from V and 9 bases from J, the gap between germline ends came to 15 bases. Germline loops: CDR1 SGHDN, CDR2 FVKESK. This CDR3 is built from 14 residues. CDR3 nucleotides: TGTGCCAGCAGCCAAGCTAAGGGTTTTGCGGCCCAGTACTTC. Translating gives CASSQAKGFAAQYF.

The J gene is TRBJ2-7, the V gene TRBV7-9, with D unresolved. This CDR3 contains 14 residues. Trimming shortened V by 0 bases and J by 5 bases, and 11 bases separated the two germline ends. Looked up from germline, CDR1 is SEHNR and CDR2 is FQNEAQ (reference sequence). DNA of the CDR3: TGTGCCAGCAGCTTAGCATCTCTAAGGGACGAGCAGTACTTC. Amino acid sequence: CASSLASLRDEQYF.

The V call is TRBV7-2, the J call TRBJ2-1; 8 bases match TRBD1. This CDR3 spans 14 amino acids. V trimming: 5 bases; J trimming: 8 bases; junction bases outside the gene matches: 8. The germline V gene has CDR1 SGHTA and CDR2 FQGNSA. CDR3 in DNA: TGTGCCAGCAGCCGCCAAGGGACAGGCGATGAGCAGTTCTTC. It is translated as CASSRQGTGDEQFF.

This chain joins TRBV29-1 and TRBJ1-1; D not resolved. Germline V gives CDR1 SQVTM, CDR2 ANQGSEA. CDR3 length: 11 residues. V dropped 3 bases and J dropped 11 bases, with 13 bases sitting between them. This CDR3 is CSVEEAGFAFF. In nucleotides, the CDR3 is TGCAGCGTTGAGGAGGCGGGGTTCGCTTTCTTT. The variable domain in full, completed from reference TRBV29-1 and TRBJ1-1, reads SAVISQKPSRDICQRGTSLTIQCQVDSQVTMMFWYRQQPGQSLTLIATANQGSEATYESGFVIDKFPISRPNLTFSTLTVSNMSPEDSSIYLCSVEEAGFAFFGQGTRLTVV.

The CDR3: CSVVGGANTGELFF. CDR3 coding DNA: TGCAGCGTTGTGGGTGGGGCGAACACCGGGGAGCTGTTTTTT. The V and J genes are TRBV29-1 and TRBJ2-2; D is unclear. In germline, CDR1 is SQVTM, CDR2 ANQGSEA. The CDR3 runs 14 residues. With 4 bases removed from V and 0 bases from J, the gap between germline ends came to 9 bases.